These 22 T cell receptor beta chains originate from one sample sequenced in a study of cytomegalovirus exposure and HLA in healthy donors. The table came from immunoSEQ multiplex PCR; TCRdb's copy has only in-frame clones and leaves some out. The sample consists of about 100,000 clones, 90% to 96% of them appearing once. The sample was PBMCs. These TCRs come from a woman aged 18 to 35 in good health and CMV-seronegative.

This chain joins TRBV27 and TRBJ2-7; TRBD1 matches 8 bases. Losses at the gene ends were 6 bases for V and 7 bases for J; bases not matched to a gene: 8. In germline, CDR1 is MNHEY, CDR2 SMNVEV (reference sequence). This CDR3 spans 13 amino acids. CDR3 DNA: TGTGCCAGCAGATGGCAGGGGGCTAAGGAGCAGTACTTC. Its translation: CASRWQGAKEQYF.

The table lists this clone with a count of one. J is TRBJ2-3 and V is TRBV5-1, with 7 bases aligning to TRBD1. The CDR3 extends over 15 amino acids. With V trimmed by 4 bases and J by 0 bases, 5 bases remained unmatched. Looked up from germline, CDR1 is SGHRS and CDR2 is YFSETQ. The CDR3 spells CASSQGTASTDTQYF. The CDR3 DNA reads TGCGCCAGCAGCCAAGGGACAGCTAGCACAGATACGCAGTATTTT.

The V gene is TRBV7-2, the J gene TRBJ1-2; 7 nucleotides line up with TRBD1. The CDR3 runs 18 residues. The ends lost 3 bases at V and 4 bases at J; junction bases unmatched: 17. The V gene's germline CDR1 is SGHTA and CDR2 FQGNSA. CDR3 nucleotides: TGTGCCAGCAGCTTCGGCCCACGGGACAGTGGGGACCTCTATGGCTACACCTTC. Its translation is CASSFGPRDSGDLYGYTF.

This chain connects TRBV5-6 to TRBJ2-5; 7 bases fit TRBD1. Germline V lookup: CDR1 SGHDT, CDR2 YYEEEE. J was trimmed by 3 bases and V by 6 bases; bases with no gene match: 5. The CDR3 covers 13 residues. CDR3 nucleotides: TGTGCCAGCAACGGACAGGAGAAAGAGACCCAGTACTTC. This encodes CASNGQEKETQYF.

The DNA for the CDR3 is TGTGCCAGCAGTTTAGGGGGGGGCGTCACAGATACGCAGTATTTT. Translated, it gives CASSLGGGVTDTQYF. The J gene is TRBJ2-3, the V gene TRBV28, with TRBD2 as a possible D gene (7 bases). Germline CDR1 is MDHEN and CDR2 is SYDVKM. The V and J ends lost 2 bases and 2 bases respectively, with 11 bases between them. The CDR3 length is 15 residues.

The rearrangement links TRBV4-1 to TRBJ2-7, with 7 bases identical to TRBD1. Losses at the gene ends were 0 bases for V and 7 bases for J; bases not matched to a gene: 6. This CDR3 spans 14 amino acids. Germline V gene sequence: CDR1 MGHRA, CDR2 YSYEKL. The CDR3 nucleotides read TGCGCCAGCAGCCAAGAGATACAGGGGCAGGAGCAGTACTTC. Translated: CASSQEIQGQEQYF.

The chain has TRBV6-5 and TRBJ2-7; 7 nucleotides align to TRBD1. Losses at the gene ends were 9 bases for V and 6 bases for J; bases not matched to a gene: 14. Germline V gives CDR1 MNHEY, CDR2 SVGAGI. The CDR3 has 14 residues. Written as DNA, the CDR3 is TGTGCCAGTCACCGGGACAGTTCCACCAGCGAGCAGTACTTC. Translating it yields CASHRDSSTSEQYF.

The CDR3 loop reads CASSLRDQPQHF. The CDR3 DNA sequence: TGTGCCAGCAGCTTAAGAGATCAGCCCCAGCATTTT. The V gene is TRBV7-8, the J gene TRBJ1-5; D is unresolved. Deletions cut 2 bases from V and 5 bases from J, with 4 bases between. CDR1 and CDR2 from the germline V gene are SGHVS and FQNEAQ. This CDR3 has 12 residues.

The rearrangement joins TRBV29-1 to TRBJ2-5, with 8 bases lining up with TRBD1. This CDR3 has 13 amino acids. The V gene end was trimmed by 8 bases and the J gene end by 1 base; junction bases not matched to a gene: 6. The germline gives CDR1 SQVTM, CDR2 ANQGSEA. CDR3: CSNTGGLQETQYF. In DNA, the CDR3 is TGCAGCAACACAGGGGGACTCCAAGAGACCCAGTACTTC. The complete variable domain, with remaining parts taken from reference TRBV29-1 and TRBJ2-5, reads SAVISQKPSRDICQRGTSLTIQCQVDSQVTMMFWYRQQPGQSLTLIATANQGSEATYESGFVIDKFPISRPNLTFSTLTVSNMSPEDSSIYLCSNTGGLQETQYFGPGTRLLVL.

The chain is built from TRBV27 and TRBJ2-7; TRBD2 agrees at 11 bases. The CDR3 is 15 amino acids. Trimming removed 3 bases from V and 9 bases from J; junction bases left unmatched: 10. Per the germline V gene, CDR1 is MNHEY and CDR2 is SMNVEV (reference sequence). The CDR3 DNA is TGTGCCAGCAGTTTGGGGACTAGCGGAATCCGAGGGCAGTACTTC. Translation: CASSLGTSGIRGQYF.

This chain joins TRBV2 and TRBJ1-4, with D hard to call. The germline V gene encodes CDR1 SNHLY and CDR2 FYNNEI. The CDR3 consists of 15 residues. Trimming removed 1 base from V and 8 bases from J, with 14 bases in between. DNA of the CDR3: TGTGCCAGCAGTGAAGGTCTAATCCCCACGGAAAAACTGTTTTTT. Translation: CASSEGLIPTEKLFF.

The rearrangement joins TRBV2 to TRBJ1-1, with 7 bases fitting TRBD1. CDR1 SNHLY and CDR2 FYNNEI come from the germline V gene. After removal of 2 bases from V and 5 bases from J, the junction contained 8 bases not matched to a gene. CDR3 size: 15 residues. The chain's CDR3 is CASSERQGGTTEAFF. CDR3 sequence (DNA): TGTGCCAGCAGTGAAAGACAGGGAGGAACGACTGAAGCTTTCTTT.

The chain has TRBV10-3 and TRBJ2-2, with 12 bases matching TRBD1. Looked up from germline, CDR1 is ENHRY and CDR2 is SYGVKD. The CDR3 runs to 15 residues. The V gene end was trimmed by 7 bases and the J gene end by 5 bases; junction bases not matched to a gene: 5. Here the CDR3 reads CAINRDRGLTGELFF. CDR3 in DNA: TGTGCCATCAACCGGGACAGGGGGCTTACCGGGGAGCTGTTTTTT.

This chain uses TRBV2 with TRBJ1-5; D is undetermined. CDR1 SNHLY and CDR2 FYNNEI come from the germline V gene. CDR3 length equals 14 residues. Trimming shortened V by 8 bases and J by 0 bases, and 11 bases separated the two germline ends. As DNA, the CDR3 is TGTGCCAGCGCCGACTTGTTTAGCAATCAGCCCCAGCATTTT. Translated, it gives CASADLFSNQPQHF.

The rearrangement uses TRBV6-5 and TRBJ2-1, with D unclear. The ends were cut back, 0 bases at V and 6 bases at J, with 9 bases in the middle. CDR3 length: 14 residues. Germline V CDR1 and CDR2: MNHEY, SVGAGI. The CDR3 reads CASSYSRSSNEQFF. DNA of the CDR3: TGTGCCAGCAGTTACTCGAGGTCATCCAATGAGCAGTTCTTC.

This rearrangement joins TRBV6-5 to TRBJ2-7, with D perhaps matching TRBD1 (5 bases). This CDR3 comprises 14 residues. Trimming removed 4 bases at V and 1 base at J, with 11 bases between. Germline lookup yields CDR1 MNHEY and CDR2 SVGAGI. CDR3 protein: CASSSWPGSYEQYF. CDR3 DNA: TGTGCCAGCAGTTCATGGCCAGGGTCCTACGAGCAGTACTTC.

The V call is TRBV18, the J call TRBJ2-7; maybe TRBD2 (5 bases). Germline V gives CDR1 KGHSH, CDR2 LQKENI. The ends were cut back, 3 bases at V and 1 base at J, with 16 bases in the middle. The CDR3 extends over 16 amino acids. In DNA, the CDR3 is TGTGCCAGCTCACCCCCAGGCTGGGAGCGATCCTACGAGCAGTACTTC. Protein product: CASSPPGWERSYEQYF.

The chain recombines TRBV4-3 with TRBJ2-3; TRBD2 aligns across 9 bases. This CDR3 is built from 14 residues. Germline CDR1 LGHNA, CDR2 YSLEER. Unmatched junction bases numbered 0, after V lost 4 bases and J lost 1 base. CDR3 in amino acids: CASSLAGGTDTQYF. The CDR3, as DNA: TGCGCCAGCAGCCTAGCGGGGGGCACAGATACGCAGTATTTT.

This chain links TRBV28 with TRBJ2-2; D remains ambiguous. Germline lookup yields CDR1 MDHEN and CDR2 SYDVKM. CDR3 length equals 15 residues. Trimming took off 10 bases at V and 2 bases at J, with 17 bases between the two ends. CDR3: CATKRGFANTGELFF. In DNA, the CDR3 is TGTGCCACCAAAAGAGGCTTTGCTAACACCGGGGAGCTGTTTTTT. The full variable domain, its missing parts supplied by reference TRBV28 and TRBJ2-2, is DVKVTQSSRYLVKRTGEKVFLECVQDMDHENMFWYRQDPGLGLRLIYFSYDVKMKEKGDIPEGYSVSREKKERFSLILESASTNQTSMYLCATKRGFANTGELFFGEGSRLTVL.

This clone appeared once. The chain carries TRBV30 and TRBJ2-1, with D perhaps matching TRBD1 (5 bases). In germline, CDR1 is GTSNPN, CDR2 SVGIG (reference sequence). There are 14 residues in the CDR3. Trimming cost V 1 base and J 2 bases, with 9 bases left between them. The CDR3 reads CAWSEGKAYNEQFF. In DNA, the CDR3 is TGTGCCTGGAGTGAGGGGAAGGCCTACAATGAGCAGTTCTTC.

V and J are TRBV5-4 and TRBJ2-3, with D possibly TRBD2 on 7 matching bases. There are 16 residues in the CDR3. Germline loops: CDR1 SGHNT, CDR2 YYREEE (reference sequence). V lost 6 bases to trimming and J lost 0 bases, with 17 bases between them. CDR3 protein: CASTRAGATSTDTQYF. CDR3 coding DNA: TGTGCCAGCACCCGGGCGGGGGCCACCAGCACAGATACGCAGTATTTT.

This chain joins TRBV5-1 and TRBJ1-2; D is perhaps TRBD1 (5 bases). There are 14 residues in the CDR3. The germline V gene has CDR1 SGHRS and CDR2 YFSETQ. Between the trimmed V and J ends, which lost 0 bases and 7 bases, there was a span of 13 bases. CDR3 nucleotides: TGCGCCAGCAGCTTGGCCGACAGTTGGGGTGGCTACACCTTC. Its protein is CASSLADSWGGYTF.